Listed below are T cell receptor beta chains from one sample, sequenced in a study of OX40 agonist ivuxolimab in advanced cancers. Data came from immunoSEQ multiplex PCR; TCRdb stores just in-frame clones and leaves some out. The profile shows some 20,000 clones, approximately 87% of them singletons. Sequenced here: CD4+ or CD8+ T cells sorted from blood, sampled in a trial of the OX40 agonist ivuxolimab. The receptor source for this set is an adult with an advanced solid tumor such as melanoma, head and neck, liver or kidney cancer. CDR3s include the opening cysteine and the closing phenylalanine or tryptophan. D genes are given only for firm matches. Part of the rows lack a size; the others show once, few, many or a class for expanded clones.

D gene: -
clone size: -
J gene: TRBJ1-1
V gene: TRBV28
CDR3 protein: CASSTGGGEKWDTEAFF
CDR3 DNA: TGTGCCAGCAGTACCGGAGGAGGAGAGAAGTGGGACACTGAAGCTTTCTTT

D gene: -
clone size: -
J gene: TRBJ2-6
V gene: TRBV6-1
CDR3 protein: CASSVTGFGANVLTF
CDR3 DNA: TGTGCCAGCAGTGTAACAGGGTTCGGGGCCAACGTCCTGACTTTC

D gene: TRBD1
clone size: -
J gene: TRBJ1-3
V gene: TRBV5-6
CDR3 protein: CASSPGGGYGNTIYF
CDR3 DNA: TGTGCCAGCAGTCCAGGGGGCGGGTATGGAAACACCATATATTTT

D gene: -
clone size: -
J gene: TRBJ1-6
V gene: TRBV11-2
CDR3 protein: CASSLGDSPLHF
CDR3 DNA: TGTGCCAGCAGCTTAGGAGATTCACCCCTCCACTTT

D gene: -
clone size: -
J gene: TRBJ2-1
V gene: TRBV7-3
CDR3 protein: CASSFRGESYNEQFF
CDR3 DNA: TGTGCCAGCAGCTTCAGGGGCGAGTCCTACAATGAGCAGTTCTTC

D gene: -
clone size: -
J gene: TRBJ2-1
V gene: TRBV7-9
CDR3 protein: CASSLLPWAGPSTANEQFF
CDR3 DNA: TGTGCCAGCAGCTTATTACCGTGGGCCGGGCCTTCCACGGCCAATGAGCAGTTCTTC

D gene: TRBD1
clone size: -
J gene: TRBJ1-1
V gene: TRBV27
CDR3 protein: CASRLTGGTEAFF
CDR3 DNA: TGTGCCAGCAGGCTTACAGGGGGCACTGAAGCTTTCTTT

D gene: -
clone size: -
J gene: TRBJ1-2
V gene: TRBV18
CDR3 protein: CASSPEGLGGYTF
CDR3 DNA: TGTGCCAGCTCACCAGAAGGGCTCGGTGGCTACACCTTC

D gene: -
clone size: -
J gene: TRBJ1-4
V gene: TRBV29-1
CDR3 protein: CSGGTSNEKLFF
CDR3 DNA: TGCAGCGGGGGGACATCTAATGAAAAACTGTTTTTT

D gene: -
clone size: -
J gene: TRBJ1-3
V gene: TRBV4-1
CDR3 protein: CASSQDSRQGKGNTIYF
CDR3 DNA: TGCGCCAGCAGCCAAGATAGTAGGCAGGGTAAAGGAAACACCATATATTTT

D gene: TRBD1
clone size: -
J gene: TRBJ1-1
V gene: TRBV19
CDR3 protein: CASSKNQGASPEAFF
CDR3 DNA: TGTGCCAGTAGTAAAAATCAGGGGGCGAGTCCTGAAGCTTTCTTT

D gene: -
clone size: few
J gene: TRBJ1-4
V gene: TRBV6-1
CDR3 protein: CASSEGTGGGKLFF
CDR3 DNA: TGTGCCAGCAGTGAGGGGACGGGAGGTGGAAAACTGTTTTTT

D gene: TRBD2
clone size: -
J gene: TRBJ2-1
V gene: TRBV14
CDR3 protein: CASSQDPSGRAYNEQFF
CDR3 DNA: TGTGCCAGCAGCCAAGACCCTAGCGGGAGAGCCTACAATGAGCAGTTCTTC

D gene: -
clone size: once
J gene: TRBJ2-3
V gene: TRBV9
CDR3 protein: CASSGAVLTDTQYF
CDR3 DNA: TGTGCCAGCAGCGGAGCGGTTCTCACAGATACGCAGTATTTT

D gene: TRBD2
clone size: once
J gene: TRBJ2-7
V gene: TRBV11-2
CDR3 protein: CASSPISRTSGSSYEQYF
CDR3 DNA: TGTGCCAGCAGCCCCATTTCCCGGACTAGCGGGAGTTCTTACGAGCAGTACTTC

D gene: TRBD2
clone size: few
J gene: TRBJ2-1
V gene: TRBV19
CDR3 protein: CASSIDPPRGPFMVREDNEQFF
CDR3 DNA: TGTGCCAGTAGTATAGATCCCCCGAGGGGCCCTTTTATGGTGCGGGAGGACAATGAGCAGTTCTTC

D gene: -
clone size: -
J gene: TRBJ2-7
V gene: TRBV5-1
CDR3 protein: CASSLVGVRKYYEQYF
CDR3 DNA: TGCGCCAGCAGCTTGGTAGGGGTCAGAAAATACTACGAGCAGTACTTC

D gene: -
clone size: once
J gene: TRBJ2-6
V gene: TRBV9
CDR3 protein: CASSVEDGANVLTF
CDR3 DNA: TGTGCCAGCAGCGTAGAGGATGGGGCCAACGTCCTGACTTTC

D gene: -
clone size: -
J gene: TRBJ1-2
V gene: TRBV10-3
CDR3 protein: CAISHRQDYGYTF
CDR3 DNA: TGTGCCATCAGTCACCGACAGGACTATGGCTACACCTTC

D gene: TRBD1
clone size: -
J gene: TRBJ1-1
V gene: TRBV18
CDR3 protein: CASSPGQGSTEAFF
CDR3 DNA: TGTGCCAGCTCACCGGGACAGGGTAGCACTGAAGCTTTCTTT

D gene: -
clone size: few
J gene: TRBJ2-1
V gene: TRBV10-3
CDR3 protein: CASSYSGGNEQFF
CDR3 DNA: TGTGCCAGCAGTTACTCGGGTGGCAATGAGCAGTTCTTC

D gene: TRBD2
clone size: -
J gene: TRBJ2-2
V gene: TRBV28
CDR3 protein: CASSLPAGTTFPGELFF
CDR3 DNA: TGTGCCAGCAGCTTACCGGCCGGGACTACATTCCCCGGGGAGCTGTTTTTT

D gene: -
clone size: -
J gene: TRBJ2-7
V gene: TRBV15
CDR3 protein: CATSRRGAYEQYF
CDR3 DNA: TGTGCCACCAGCAGACGGGGAGCCTACGAGCAGTACTTC

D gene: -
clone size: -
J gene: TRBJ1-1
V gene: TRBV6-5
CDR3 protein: CASSYGQPNTEAFF
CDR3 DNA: TGTGCCAGCAGTTACGGACAGCCGAACACTGAAGCTTTCTTT

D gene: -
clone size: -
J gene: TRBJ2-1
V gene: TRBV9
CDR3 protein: CASTPSTGAGYNEQFF
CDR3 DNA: TGTGCCAGCACCCCCTCGACGGGAGCCGGCTACAATGAGCAGTTCTTC

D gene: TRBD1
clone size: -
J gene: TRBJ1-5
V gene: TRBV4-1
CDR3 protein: CASSHPTGNLQPQHF
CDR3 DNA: TGCGCCAGCAGCCACCCGACAGGGAATCTTCAGCCCCAGCATTTT

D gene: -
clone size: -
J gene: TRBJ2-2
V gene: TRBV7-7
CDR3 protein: CASSLGRRGTGELFF
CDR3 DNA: TGTGCTAGCAGCTTAGGGCGGCGGGGCACCGGGGAGCTGTTTTTT

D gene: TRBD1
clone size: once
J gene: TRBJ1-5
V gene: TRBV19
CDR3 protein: CASTMGTVAGQPQHF
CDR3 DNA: TGTGCCAGTACCATGGGGACAGTTGCGGGCCAGCCCCAGCATTTT

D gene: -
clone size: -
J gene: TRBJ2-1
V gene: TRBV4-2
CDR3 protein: CASSQDTGARNEQFF
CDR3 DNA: TGTGCCAGCAGCCAAGATACGGGAGCCCGTAATGAGCAGTTCTTC

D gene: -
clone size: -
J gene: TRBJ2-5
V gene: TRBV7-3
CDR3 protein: CASRQDRLSETQYF
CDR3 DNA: TGTGCCAGCAGGCAGGACAGATTATCAGAGACCCAGTACTTC

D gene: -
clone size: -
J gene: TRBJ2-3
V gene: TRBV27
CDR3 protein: CASAKGTVRDTQYF
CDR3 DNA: TGTGCCAGCGCTAAGGGGACGGTTCGGGATACGCAGTATTTT

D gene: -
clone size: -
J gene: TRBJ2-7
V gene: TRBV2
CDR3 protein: CASSEIASSRSYEQYF
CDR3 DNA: TGTGCCAGCAGTGAAATCGCTAGCTCGAGGTCCTACGAGCAGTACTTC

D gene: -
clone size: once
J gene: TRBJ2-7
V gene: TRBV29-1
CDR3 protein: CSVVRVSEQYF
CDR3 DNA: TGCAGCGTCGTGCGAGTCAGCGAGCAGTACTTC

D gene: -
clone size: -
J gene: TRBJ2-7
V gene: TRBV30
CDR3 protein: CAWSTSYEQYF
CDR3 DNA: TGTGCCTGGAGCACCTCCTACGAGCAGTACTTC

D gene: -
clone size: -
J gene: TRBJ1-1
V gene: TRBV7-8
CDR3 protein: CASSEYGSMNTEAFF
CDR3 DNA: TGTGCCAGCAGCGAATATGGAAGCATGAACACTGAAGCTTTCTTT

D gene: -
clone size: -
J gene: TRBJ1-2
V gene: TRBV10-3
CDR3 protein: CAISEGDPANYGYTF
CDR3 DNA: TGTGCCATCAGTGAGGGGGACCCCGCTAACTATGGCTACACCTTC

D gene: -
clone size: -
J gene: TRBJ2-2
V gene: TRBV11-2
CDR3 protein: CASSLLWAAVGGELFF
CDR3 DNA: TGTGCCAGCAGCTTATTATGGGCAGCGGTTGGCGGGGAGCTGTTTTTT

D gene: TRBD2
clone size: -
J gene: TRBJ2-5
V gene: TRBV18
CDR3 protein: CASSPQGLEETQYF
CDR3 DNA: TGTGCCAGCTCACCACAGGGACTAGAAGAGACCCAGTACTTC

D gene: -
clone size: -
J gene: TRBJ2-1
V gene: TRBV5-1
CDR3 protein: CASSLEQGYNEQFF
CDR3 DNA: TGCGCCAGCAGCTTGGAGCAGGGGTACAATGAGCAGTTCTTC

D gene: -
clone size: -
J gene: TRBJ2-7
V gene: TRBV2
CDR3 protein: CASSLGRRSDYEQYF
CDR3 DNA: TGTGCCAGCAGTCTGGGGCGCCGGTCGGACTACGAGCAGTACTTC

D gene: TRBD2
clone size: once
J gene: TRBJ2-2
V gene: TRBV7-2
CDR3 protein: CASSQVLAGAGRTGELFF
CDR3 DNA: TGTGCCAGCAGCCAAGTACTAGCGGGGGCCGGAAGAACCGGGGAGCTGTTTTTT

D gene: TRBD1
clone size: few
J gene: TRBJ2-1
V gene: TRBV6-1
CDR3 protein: CASNPTGGGWDEQFF
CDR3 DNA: TGTGCCAGCAACCCTACAGGGGGCGGTTGGGATGAGCAGTTCTTC

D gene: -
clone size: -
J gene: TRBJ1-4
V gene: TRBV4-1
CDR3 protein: CASSQGHGSTNEKLFF
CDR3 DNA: TGCGCCAGCAGCCAAGGACACGGCTCAACTAATGAAAAACTGTTTTTT

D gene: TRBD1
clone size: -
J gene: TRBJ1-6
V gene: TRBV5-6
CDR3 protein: CASSPGTGVRSYNSPLHF
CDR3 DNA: TGTGCCAGCAGCCCTGGGACAGGGGTACGCTCCTATAATTCACCCCTCCACTTT

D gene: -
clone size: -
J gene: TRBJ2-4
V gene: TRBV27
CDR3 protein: CADPGLAKNIQYF
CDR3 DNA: TGTGCCGACCCGGGACTAGCCAAAAACATTCAGTACTTC

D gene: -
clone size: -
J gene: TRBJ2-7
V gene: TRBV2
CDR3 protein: CASRNRDQSYEQYF
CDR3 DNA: TGTGCCAGCAGGAACCGGGACCAGTCCTACGAGCAGTACTTC

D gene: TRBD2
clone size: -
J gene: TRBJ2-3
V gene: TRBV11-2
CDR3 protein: CASSPQPGLGTDTQYF
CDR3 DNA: TGTGCCAGCAGTCCGCAACCGGGACTAGGTACAGATACGCAGTATTTT

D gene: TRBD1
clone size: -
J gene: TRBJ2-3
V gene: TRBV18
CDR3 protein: CASSPQGQASTDTQYF
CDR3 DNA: TGTGCCAGCTCACCACAGGGACAGGCTAGCACAGATACGCAGTATTTT

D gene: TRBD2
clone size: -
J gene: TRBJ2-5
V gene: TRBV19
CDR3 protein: CASSVVLAGYYQETQYF
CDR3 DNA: TGTGCCAGTTCCGTCGTTCTAGCGGGGTATTACCAAGAGACCCAGTACTTC

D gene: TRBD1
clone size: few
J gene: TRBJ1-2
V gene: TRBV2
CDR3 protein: CASRTGTAYTF
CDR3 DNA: TGTGCCAGCAGGACAGGGACGGCTTACACCTTC

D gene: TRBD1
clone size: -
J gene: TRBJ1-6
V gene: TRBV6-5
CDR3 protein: CASSERTGNSPLHF
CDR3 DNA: TGTGCCAGCAGTGAGAGGACAGGGAATTCACCCCTCCACTTT

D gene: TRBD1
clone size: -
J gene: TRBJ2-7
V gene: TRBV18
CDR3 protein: CASSTRDSSLYEQYF
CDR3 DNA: TGTGCCAGCTCGACCAGGGACAGTTCCCTTTACGAGCAGTACTTC

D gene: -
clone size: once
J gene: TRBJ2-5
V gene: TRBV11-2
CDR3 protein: CASSFPGSTAETQYF
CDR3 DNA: TGTGCCAGCAGCTTTCCGGGGAGTACGGCGGAGACCCAGTACTTC

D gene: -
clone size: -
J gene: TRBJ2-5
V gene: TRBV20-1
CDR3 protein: CSARQETQYF
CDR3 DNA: TGCAGTGCTCGTCAAGAGACCCAGTACTTC

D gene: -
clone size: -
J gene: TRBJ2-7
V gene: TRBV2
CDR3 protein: CASSESVPPYEQYF
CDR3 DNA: TGTGCCAGCAGTGAGTCAGTACCCCCATACGAGCAGTACTTC